The text below deals with one T cell receptor beta chain. Donors ranged from roughly 6 to 90 years old and were healthy Caucasians in Russia. These data are taken from a study of blood T cells in healthy people across ages. Study-level information: Template switching picked up about one barcoded beta molecule for each two T cells.

Looked up from germline, CDR1 is DFQATT and CDR2 is SNEGSKA (reference sequence). The CDR3 loop spans 14 amino acids. Next came a second PCR, run for 7 to 11 cycles, which used a sample-barcoded 5' primer along with a J-beta primer mix. Each cDNA molecule carried a tag from a template-switch adaptor that contained 12 random nucleotides. Every sample gave at least 3 million paired-end reads containing CDR3. TCRdb reanalysed the 5' RACE reads using MiXCR and keeps one entry per CDR3 protein. The sample comprises over 1,500,000 distinct CDR3 sequences, 40% to 55% of which are singletons, and over 2% rests with the top ten.

The source is a woman aged 35 to 49 in good health. The specimen sequenced was blood. V usage is TRBV20-1 and J usage is TRBJ2-5; 11 bases fit TRBD2. With the DNA end fitting TRBJ2-7 better, the J assignment may be wrong. CDR3 sequence (DNA): TGCAGTGCTAGTTTACTAGCGGGAGAGGTCGAGCAGTACTTC. Translation: CSASLLAGEVEQYF.